Listed below are T cell receptor beta chains from one sample, sequenced in a study of PD-1 blockade in classical Hodgkin lymphoma. TCRdb's table, derived via immunoSEQ multiplex PCR, lists solely in-frame clones and lacks some. The sample lists more than 45,000 clones, around 66% occurring once. The starting material was peripheral blood mononuclear cells (PBMCs), obtained at baseline. Source of these receptors: a human donor with classical Hodgkin lymphoma. CDR3s include the opening cysteine and the closing phenylalanine or tryptophan. A D gene is named only where the DNA matches it firmly. Clone size, where shown, is once, few, many, or a class for clones that have expanded.

D gene: TRBD1; V gene: TRBV2; clone size: -; J gene: TRBJ1-2; CDR3 DNA: TGTGCCAGCAGCATCAGCAGGGAGGGGGCAAATGGCTACACCTTC; CDR3 protein: CASSISREGANGYTF
D gene: TRBD2; V gene: TRBV4-2; clone size: -; J gene: TRBJ2-1; CDR3 DNA: TGTGCCAGCAGCCAAGAAGGCAGCTTAGTTGAATACGGGGGGACCAACAATGAGCAGTTCTTC; CDR3 protein: CASSQEGSLVEYGGTNNEQFF
D gene: -; V gene: TRBV28; clone size: -; J gene: TRBJ1-2; CDR3 DNA: TGTGCCAGCAGTCGAAGCTATGGCTACACCTTC; CDR3 protein: CASSRSYGYTF
D gene: -; V gene: TRBV2; clone size: few; J gene: TRBJ1-1; CDR3 DNA: TGTGCCAGCAGTGATATGAACATGAACACTGAAGCTTTCTTT; CDR3 protein: CASSDMNMNTEAFF
D gene: -; V gene: TRBV4-1; clone size: -; J gene: TRBJ2-1; CDR3 DNA: TGCGCCAGCAGCCTTTTAGTGGCCAATGAGCAGTTCTTC; CDR3 protein: CASSLLVANEQFF
D gene: -; V gene: TRBV28; clone size: -; J gene: TRBJ1-2; CDR3 DNA: TGTGCCAGCAGTCTCTGGCCTTATGGCTACACCTTC; CDR3 protein: CASSLWPYGYTF
D gene: TRBD1; V gene: TRBV27; clone size: -; J gene: TRBJ2-2; CDR3 DNA: TGTGCCAGCAGAGACAGGGGATTCACCGGGGAGCTGTTTTTT; CDR3 protein: CASRDRGFTGELFF
D gene: -; V gene: TRBV30; clone size: -; J gene: TRBJ1-6; CDR3 DNA: TGTGCCTGGGGGACGGAGAGCTCCTATAATTCACCCCTCCACTTT; CDR3 protein: CAWGTESSYNSPLHF
D gene: -; V gene: TRBV11-2; clone size: -; J gene: TRBJ1-2; CDR3 DNA: TGTGCCAGCAGCTCCAGGGTGGGTGGCTACACCTTC; CDR3 protein: CASSSRVGGYTF
D gene: -; V gene: TRBV28; clone size: -; J gene: TRBJ1-1; CDR3 DNA: TGTGCCACTCGACCCGGGGTGAGGCCTGAAGCTTTCTTT; CDR3 protein: CATRPGVRPEAFF
D gene: -; V gene: TRBV30; clone size: few; J gene: TRBJ1-2; CDR3 DNA: TGTGCCTGGAGTGTAGCCGTCACCATGACCTATGGCTACACCTTC; CDR3 protein: CAWSVAVTMTYGYTF
D gene: -; V gene: TRBV27; clone size: -; J gene: TRBJ1-5; CDR3 DNA: TGTGCCAGCAGTTTGGCGGGATATAGCAATCAGCCCCAGCATTTT; CDR3 protein: CASSLAGYSNQPQHF
D gene: -; V gene: TRBV7-9; clone size: -; J gene: TRBJ1-1; CDR3 DNA: TGTGCCAGCAGCCGGGGGAGTATTTCGGGTGATGAAGCTTTCTTT; CDR3 protein: CASSRGSISGDEAFF
D gene: -; V gene: TRBV6-5; clone size: -; J gene: TRBJ1-1; CDR3 DNA: TGTGCCAGCAGTTACTGGAAGGATACTGAAGCTTTCTTT; CDR3 protein: CASSYWKDTEAFF
D gene: -; V gene: TRBV5-1; clone size: few; J gene: TRBJ1-4; CDR3 DNA: TGCGCCAGCAGCTCTACAGGGATAAATGAAAAACTGTTTTTT; CDR3 protein: CASSSTGINEKLFF
D gene: -; V gene: TRBV27; clone size: -; J gene: TRBJ2-5; CDR3 DNA: TGTGCCAGCAGTCCCGATGGCCTCACGGCCCAGTACTTC; CDR3 protein: CASSPDGLTAQYF
D gene: -; V gene: TRBV30; clone size: -; J gene: TRBJ2-2; CDR3 DNA: TGTGCCTGGACGTTAGGACCCACCGGGGAGCTGTTTTTT; CDR3 protein: CAWTLGPTGELFF
D gene: TRBD1; V gene: TRBV4-1; clone size: -; J gene: TRBJ2-2; CDR3 DNA: TGCGCCAGCAGCCAAGTCCGGGACAGGAGCGCGAACACCGGGGAGCTGTTTTTT; CDR3 protein: CASSQVRDRSANTGELFF
D gene: -; V gene: TRBV29-1; clone size: -; J gene: TRBJ1-3; CDR3 DNA: TGCAGCCCCGATCGGGGTCGAACGAACACCATATATTTT; CDR3 protein: CSPDRGRTNTIYF
D gene: -; V gene: TRBV9; clone size: -; J gene: TRBJ2-2; CDR3 DNA: TGTGCCAGCAGCGTAGGCGCAGGGGTCACCGGGGAGCTGTTTTTT; CDR3 protein: CASSVGAGVTGELFF
D gene: TRBD1; V gene: TRBV19; clone size: once; J gene: TRBJ2-7; CDR3 DNA: TGTGCCAGTAGTATTCAGACAGGGCCCTACGAGCAGTACTTC; CDR3 protein: CASSIQTGPYEQYF
D gene: TRBD2; V gene: TRBV7-6; clone size: -; J gene: TRBJ2-5; CDR3 DNA: TGTGCCAGCAGCAACCGACTAGCGGGAGTTGAAGAGACCCAGTACTTC; CDR3 protein: CASSNRLAGVEETQYF
D gene: TRBD2; V gene: TRBV5-1; clone size: few; J gene: TRBJ2-1; CDR3 DNA: TGCGCCAGCAGCTTGGCCGGGACTAGTGCTGGGAATGAGCAGTTCTTC; CDR3 protein: CASSLAGTSAGNEQFF
D gene: -; V gene: TRBV7-6; clone size: -; J gene: TRBJ2-3; CDR3 DNA: TGTGCCAGCAGCTTAGCGCCGGGTGCAGATACGCAGTATTTT; CDR3 protein: CASSLAPGADTQYF
D gene: TRBD1; V gene: TRBV5-6; clone size: many; J gene: TRBJ2-7; CDR3 DNA: TGTGCCAGCAGCTTCACAGGGGGCGTTGACGAGCAGTACTTC; CDR3 protein: CASSFTGGVDEQYF
D gene: TRBD1; V gene: TRBV6-5; clone size: -; J gene: TRBJ1-1; CDR3 DNA: TGTGCCAGCAGTTACGGACAGGTGAACACTGAAGCTTTCTTT; CDR3 protein: CASSYGQVNTEAFF
D gene: -; V gene: TRBV7-8; clone size: -; J gene: TRBJ2-2; CDR3 DNA: TGTGCCAGCAGCTTCCCAGGGCAGGGATACACCGGGGAGCTGTTTTTT; CDR3 protein: CASSFPGQGYTGELFF
D gene: -; V gene: TRBV6-8; clone size: -; J gene: TRBJ1-1; CDR3 DNA: TGTGCCAGCAGTTTGACAGAGAACACTGAAGCTTTCTTT; CDR3 protein: CASSLTENTEAFF
D gene: TRBD2; V gene: TRBV7-6; clone size: -; J gene: TRBJ2-3; CDR3 DNA: TGTGCCAGCAGCGCCTCTCTAGCGGGAGGGACAGATACGCAGTATTTT; CDR3 protein: CASSASLAGGTDTQYF
D gene: -; V gene: TRBV11-2; clone size: few; J gene: TRBJ1-1; CDR3 DNA: TGTGCCAGCAGCTTAGGGTCGAACACTGAAGCTTTCTTT; CDR3 protein: CASSLGSNTEAFF
D gene: -; V gene: TRBV5-1; clone size: -; J gene: TRBJ1-6; CDR3 DNA: TGCGCCAGCAGCACGGACACTGCTATTCATTCACCCCTCCACTTT; CDR3 protein: CASSTDTAIHSPLHF
D gene: TRBD1; V gene: TRBV19; clone size: -; J gene: TRBJ1-6; CDR3 DNA: TGTGCCAGTACCGTAACCGGGACAGGCGATTCACCCCTCCACTTT; CDR3 protein: CASTVTGTGDSPLHF
D gene: -; V gene: TRBV5-1; clone size: -; J gene: TRBJ1-2; CDR3 DNA: TGCGCCAGCAGCGGCTCGACAGTAACTAACTATGGCTACACCTTC; CDR3 protein: CASSGSTVTNYGYTF
D gene: -; V gene: TRBV6-6; clone size: -; J gene: TRBJ1-1; CDR3 DNA: TGTGCCAGCACTCGCAGTAACACTGAAGCTTTCTTT; CDR3 protein: CASTRSNTEAFF
D gene: TRBD1; V gene: TRBV2; clone size: few; J gene: TRBJ2-7; CDR3 DNA: TGTGCCAGCAGCGAGGACAGGTTGATCTACGAGCAGTACTTC; CDR3 protein: CASSEDRLIYEQYF
D gene: -; V gene: TRBV7-9; clone size: -; J gene: TRBJ2-7; CDR3 DNA: TGTGCCAGCAGCTTAAGCACAGCCCCCTACGAGCAGTACTTC; CDR3 protein: CASSLSTAPYEQYF
D gene: -; V gene: TRBV6-5; clone size: -; J gene: TRBJ2-7; CDR3 DNA: TGTGCCAGCAGGGAGTACGAGCAGTACTTC; CDR3 protein: CASREYEQYF
D gene: -; V gene: TRBV4-1; clone size: -; J gene: TRBJ1-4; CDR3 DNA: TGCGCCAGCAGCCTAAGACAGGCCAAATATGCAACTAATGAAAAACTGTTTTTT; CDR3 protein: CASSLRQAKYATNEKLFF
D gene: TRBD1; V gene: TRBV5-6; clone size: -; J gene: TRBJ2-6; CDR3 DNA: TGTGCCAGCAGCTTACCCCAGGGGGTCTCTGGGGCCAACGTCCTGACTTTC; CDR3 protein: CASSLPQGVSGANVLTF
D gene: -; V gene: TRBV10-2; clone size: -; J gene: TRBJ2-1; CDR3 DNA: TGCGCCAGCTCTGGTCCGAATGAGCAGTTCTTC; CDR3 protein: CASSGPNEQFF
D gene: TRBD2; V gene: TRBV29-1; clone size: -; J gene: TRBJ2-5; CDR3 DNA: TGCAGCGTTCCACTAGCGTCGGGAGAGACCCAGTACTTC; CDR3 protein: CSVPLASGETQYF
D gene: -; V gene: TRBV4-2; clone size: -; J gene: TRBJ1-1; CDR3 DNA: TGTGCCAGCAGCCAAGATCGGCAGCAGAACACTGAAGCTTTCTTT; CDR3 protein: CASSQDRQQNTEAFF
D gene: -; V gene: TRBV9; clone size: -; J gene: TRBJ2-1; CDR3 DNA: TGTGCCAGCAGCCCCGCAGAAGGGTTAGACAATGAGCAGTTCTTC; CDR3 protein: CASSPAEGLDNEQFF
D gene: -; V gene: TRBV19; clone size: -; J gene: TRBJ2-7; CDR3 DNA: TGTGCCAGTAGTATAGATCTAAGAAGGGTCTCCTACGAGCAGTACTTC; CDR3 protein: CASSIDLRRVSYEQYF
D gene: -; V gene: TRBV19; clone size: -; J gene: TRBJ1-1; CDR3 DNA: TGTGCCAGTAGTCCTGAAAGGAGGAGCACTGAAGCTTTCTTT; CDR3 protein: CASSPERRSTEAFF
D gene: -; V gene: TRBV11-3; clone size: -; J gene: TRBJ2-1; CDR3 DNA: TGTGCCAGCAGCTTACGGCAGGGGCCCTACAATGAGCAGTTCTTC; CDR3 protein: CASSLRQGPYNEQFF
D gene: TRBD1; V gene: TRBV6-5; clone size: -; J gene: TRBJ2-5; CDR3 DNA: TGTGCCAGCAGTTCCTGGACAGGTGGTGGGGAGACCCAGTACTTC; CDR3 protein: CASSSWTGGGETQYF
D gene: TRBD2; V gene: TRBV4-1; clone size: -; J gene: TRBJ2-5; CDR3 DNA: TGCGCCAGCAGCCCTTGGGAGGGAAAAGAGACCCAGTACTTC; CDR3 protein: CASSPWEGKETQYF
D gene: -; V gene: TRBV5-1; clone size: -; J gene: TRBJ2-5; CDR3 DNA: TGCGCCAGCAGCTTAGAAGGGCAGGGTACAGAGACCCAGTACTTC; CDR3 protein: CASSLEGQGTETQYF
D gene: -; V gene: TRBV6-5; clone size: -; J gene: TRBJ1-6; CDR3 DNA: TGTGCCAGCAGTGGGCTAGGGAGTTCACCCCTCCACTTT; CDR3 protein: CASSGLGSSPLHF
D gene: -; V gene: TRBV11-3; clone size: -; J gene: TRBJ1-1; CDR3 DNA: TGTGCCAGCAGCTTAGTGAACAGGCCGAACACTGAAGCTTTCTTT; CDR3 protein: CASSLVNRPNTEAFF
D gene: TRBD1; V gene: TRBV11-3; clone size: -; J gene: TRBJ2-3; CDR3 DNA: TGTGCCAGCAGCTTAGGTGAACAGGGGGTGATATTCACAGATACGCAGTATTTT; CDR3 protein: CASSLGEQGVIFTDTQYF
D gene: -; V gene: TRBV5-1; clone size: -; J gene: TRBJ1-1; CDR3 DNA: TGCGCCAGCAGCTGGTCCGGGACGTCGGGGACTGAAGCTTTCTTT; CDR3 protein: CASSWSGTSGTEAFF
D gene: -; V gene: TRBV7-6; clone size: -; J gene: TRBJ1-2; CDR3 DNA: TGTGCCAGCAGCTTAGCCGACGGGGCCTATGGCTACACCTTC; CDR3 protein: CASSLADGAYGYTF
D gene: -; V gene: TRBV9; clone size: -; J gene: TRBJ2-7; CDR3 DNA: TGTGCCAGCAGCCCCAGGGGCGGGAGTCTGGAAGAGCAGTACTTC; CDR3 protein: CASSPRGGSLEEQYF